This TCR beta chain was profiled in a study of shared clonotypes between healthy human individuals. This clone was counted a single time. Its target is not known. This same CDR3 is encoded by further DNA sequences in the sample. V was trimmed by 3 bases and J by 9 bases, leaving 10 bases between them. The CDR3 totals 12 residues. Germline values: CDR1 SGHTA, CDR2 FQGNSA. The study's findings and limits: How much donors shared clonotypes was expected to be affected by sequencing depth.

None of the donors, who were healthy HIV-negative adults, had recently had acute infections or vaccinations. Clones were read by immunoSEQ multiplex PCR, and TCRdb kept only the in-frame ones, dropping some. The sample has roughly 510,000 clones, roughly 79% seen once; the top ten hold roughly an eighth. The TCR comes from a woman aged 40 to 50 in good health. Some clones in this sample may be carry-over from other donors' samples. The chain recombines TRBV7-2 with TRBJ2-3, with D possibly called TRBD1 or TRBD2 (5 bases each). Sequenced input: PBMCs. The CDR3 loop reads CASSLAGGTQYF. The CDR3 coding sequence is TGTGCCAGCAGCTTGGCTGGGGGAACGCAGTATTTT.